This paragraph reports one T cell receptor (beta chain). The antigen is undetermined. Germline assignment: CDR1 SGDLS and CDR2 YYNGEE. CDR3 length: 16 amino acids. V was clipped by 0 bases and J by 1 base; unmatched bases: 4. This entry comes from a study of cytomegalovirus exposure and HLA in healthy donors. About the research overall: Out of 150 million to 200 million T cells, an earlier analysis found 117 million unique TCR beta sequences in total.

Study findings and constraints: DRB1 showed the most TCR associations and HLA-C the fewest in a later analysis, as rates varied by HLA locus. One cluster of highly shared sequence variants probably arose as a sequencing artifact. A later analysis linked a missense variant in DCLRE1C to the trimming of TCR beta V and J genes.

The PCR was carried out with 60 Vbeta primers and 13 Jbeta primers. The method was immunoSEQ multiplex PCR; TCRdb's version includes in-frame clones alone and lacks a portion of them. The data hold 140,000 to 150,000 clones, with roughly four fifths observed a single time. This clonotype originated in a woman in her sixties in good health and CMV-seropositive. V is TRBV9 and J is TRBJ2-3, with TRBD2 matching 8 bases. Sequencing was performed on PBMCs. This chain's CDR3 is CASSVVNGGGTDTQYF. Written as DNA, the CDR3 is TGTGCCAGCAGCGTAGTTAACGGGGGGGGCACAGATACGCAGTATTTT.